These 10 T cell receptor beta chains share one sample of origin, sequenced in a study of metastatic and nonmetastatic thyroid tumors. TCRdb re-called the PCR reads through MiXCR. The sample carries about 38,000 clones, around half recorded once. Until they underwent thyroid surgery, no patient had received any treatment. The specimen was tumor tissue. The source is a male donor with papillary thyroid cancer or a benign thyroid nodule (not recorded which). Some clones in this sample may be carry-over from other donors' samples.

The chain links TRBV6-1 to TRBJ1-2; tentative D call: TRBD1 (5 bases). Looked up from germline, CDR1 is MNHNS and CDR2 is SASEGT. The CDR3 sequence is 17 residues long. Trimming took 6 bases from V and 0 from J, leaving 20 bases between them. The CDR3 region is CASSATGTYTANYGYTF. The DNA for the CDR3 is TGTGCCAGCAGCGCGACCGGGACCTACACAGCTAACTATGGCTACACCTTC.

This clone was seen a single time. The chain carries TRBV20-1 and TRBJ1-2; 9 bases agree with TRBD1. This CDR3 comprises 15 residues. V dropped 2 bases and J dropped 3; count of bases not matched to a gene: 7. Per the germline V gene, CDR1 is DFQATT and CDR2 is SNEGSKA (reference sequence). CDR3 in DNA: TGCAGTGCTAGAAGACAGGGGGGAATTTACTATGGCTACACCTTC. Translation gives CSARRQGGIYYGYTF.

This clone has more than one count but fewer than ten. J is TRBJ2-3 and V is TRBV10-1; D not resolved. The CDR3 loop spans 11 amino acids. Deletions cut 6 bases from V and 4 bases from J, with 5 bases between. Germline V gene data show CDR1 as WNHNN and CDR2 as SYGVQD (reference sequence). The CDR3 here is CASSSADTQYF. The CDR3 nucleotides are TGCGCCAGCAGCAGCGCAGATACGCAGTATTTT.

This chain joins TRBV12-3 or TRBV12-4 and TRBJ2-7, with D maybe TRBD1 (6 bases). The CDR3 length is 13 residues. The V end was cut by 4 bases, the J end by 3 bases, with 10 bases between. CDR3 in amino acids: CASSYGQIYEQYF. Here the CDR3 DNA reads TGTGCCAGCAGTTATGGACAGATCTACGAGCAGTACTTC.

This clone was seen a few times. The chain links TRBV24-1 to TRBJ2-1; 13 bases fit TRBD2. In germline, CDR1 is KGHDR, CDR2 SFDVKD. With 1 base clipped from V and 5 bases from J, the junction kept 1 base outside the gene matches. This CDR3 has 16 amino acids. CDR3: CATSDFGTSGNNEQFF. CDR3 nucleotide sequence: TGTGCCACCAGTGATTTTGGGACTAGCGGGAACAATGAGCAGTTCTTC.

This clone was detected only once. The chain carries TRBV5-1 and TRBJ1-6, with D perhaps matching TRBD1 (5 bases). CDR3 length: 15 amino acids. Germline values: CDR1 SGHRS, CDR2 YFSETQ. Trimming stripped 1 base from V and 9 bases from J, with 14 bases between. CDR3 in DNA: TGCGCCAGCAGCTTGTTTACAGCTCAGGGTTCACCCCTCCACTTT. Translation gives CASSLFTAQGSPLHF.

This clone occurred once. The junction shows a germline mismatch at one end, possibly a read error. This chain connects TRBV5-8 to TRBJ2-7; D perhaps matches TRBD2 (5 bases). Germline V gene sequence: CDR1 SGHTS, CDR2 YDEGEE. The CDR3 totals 11 residues. Here the CDR3 DNA reads TGTGCCAGCCGTCTTCGGGGAGAACGTCACTTC. It yields the protein CASRLRGERHF.

This chain joins TRBV30 and TRBJ1-6; no definite D call. V was trimmed by 3 bases and J by 10 bases, leaving 10 bases between them. The length of the CDR3 is 12 residues. From germline, CDR1 is GTSNPN and CDR2 SVGIG (reference sequence). The DNA for the CDR3 is TGTGCCTGGAGCGGGAATTCGTCACCCCTCCACTTT. It translates to CAWSGNSSPLHF.

In this sample, this clone turned up a few times. This specimen includes other DNA sequences encoding the same CDR3. V gene TRBV6-5 combines with J gene TRBJ1-5; D gene ambiguous. Germline V gene sequence: CDR1 MNHEY, CDR2 SVGAGI. The CDR3 has 13 residues. V lost 3 bases to trimming and J lost 0 bases, with 3 bases between them. The DNA of the CDR3 is TGTGCCAGCAGTTATGGTAGCAATCAGCCCCAGCATTTT. Translated, it gives CASSYGSNQPQHF.

This CDR3 reads CSASPLAGRSYNEQFF. The CDR3 DNA reads TGCAGTGCTAGCCCCCTAGCGGGCCGCTCCTACAATGAGCAGTTCTTC. V and J are TRBV20-1 and TRBJ2-1; 8 bases are shared with TRBD2. This CDR3 has 16 amino acids. The ends lost 3 bases at V and 0 bases at J; junction bases unmatched: 7. Per germline, CDR1 DFQATT and CDR2 SNEGSKA (reference sequence).